These 14 T cell receptor beta chains came from one sample sequenced in a study of blood T cell repertoires in COVID-19. Some clones are missing from TCRdb's copy, which holds only in-frame ones; the method was immunoSEQ multiplex PCR. The repertoire holds about 240,000 clones, with approximately 78% as singletons. Sequenced: peripheral blood. These TCRs come from a young woman with acute or convalescent COVID-19.

The J gene is TRBJ1-1, the V gene TRBV7-9, with D uncertain. Germline values: CDR1 SEHNR, CDR2 FQNEAQ (reference sequence). Trimming left V 3 bases short and J 3 bases short, with 8 bases between. CDR3 length: 13 residues. In DNA form, the CDR3 reads TGTGCCAGCAGCTTCTACGGTTACACTGAAGCTTTCTTT. Translated, it gives CASSFYGYTEAFF. The full variable domain, with the rest looked up from reference TRBV7-9 and TRBJ1-1, is DTGVSQNPRHKITKRGQNVTFRCDPISEHNRLYWYRQTLGQGPEFLTYFQNEAQLEKSRLLSDRFSAERPKGSFSTLEIQRTEQGDSAMYLCASSFYGYTEAFFGQGTRLTVV.

The chain recombines TRBV5-4 with TRBJ1-4; 9 bases are shared with TRBD1. V was pared by 2 bases and J by 7 bases, with 3 bases of the junction left unmatched. This CDR3 comprises 14 residues. Germline V lookup: CDR1 SGHNT, CDR2 YYREEE (reference sequence). CDR3 DNA: TGTGCCAGCAGCTTACAGGGGGCGGGTGAAAAACTGTTTTTT. Its translation: CASSLQGAGEKLFF.

This clone came up many times. The gene calls are TRBV6-1 and TRBJ1-6, with TRBD1 identical over 7 bases. This CDR3 contains 20 residues. Germline loops: CDR1 MNHNS, CDR2 SASEGT. Trimming removed 4 bases from V and 4 bases from J; junction bases left unmatched: 19. CDR3 loop: CASSGPGIGTANIYNSPLHF. CDR3 nucleotides: TGTGCCAGCAGTGGCCCCGGAATTGGGACAGCCAATATTTATAATTCACCCCTCCACTTT.

The chain is built from TRBV5-1 and TRBJ2-7; 9 nucleotides align to TRBD1. This CDR3 spans 15 amino acids. The V and J ends lost 0 bases and 0 bases, in that order; junction bases with no gene match: 1. Germline-derived CDR1 and CDR2 are SGHRS and YFSETQ. CDR3 DNA: TGCGCCAGCAGCTTGGGGACAGGGGACTCCTACGAGCAGTACTTC. Amino acids: CASSLGTGDSYEQYF.

The chain recombines TRBV6-5 with TRBJ1-2; 7 positions agree with TRBD1. The CDR3 is 13 amino acids. Germline values: CDR1 MNHEY, CDR2 SVGAGI. J lost 4 bases, V lost 6 bases, and 5 bases had no gene match. The CDR3 spells CASSTGAIYGYTF. CDR3 nucleotide sequence: TGTGCCAGCAGCACAGGGGCCATCTATGGCTACACCTTC.

The chain recombines TRBV10-3 with TRBJ1-5; TRBD1 might be the D (5 bases). Trimming took 0 bases from V and 11 from J, leaving 14 bases between them. The V gene's germline CDR1 is ENHRY and CDR2 SYGVKD. The CDR3 totals 14 residues. The CDR3 region has the DNA TGTGCCATCAGTGAGTCGGGGCCGGACATGGCCCAGCATTTT. Amino acid sequence: CAISESGPDMAQHF.

The CDR3 reads CASSASGSRETQYF. The CDR3 coding sequence is TGTGCCAGCAGCGCTAGCGGGAGCAGGGAGACCCAGTACTTC. The gene calls are TRBV9 and TRBJ2-5; 10 positions agree with TRBD2. V lost 3 bases to trimming and J lost 5 bases; unmatched junction nucleotides: 4. Germline CDR1 SGDLS, CDR2 YYNGEE. The CDR3 runs to 14 residues.

This rearrangement joins TRBV18 to TRBJ2-1; 8 bases are a match to TRBD2. V lost 1 base to trimming and J lost 9 bases; unmatched junction nucleotides: 17. Germline values: CDR1 KGHSH, CDR2 LQKENI. This CDR3 is 18 amino acids long. CDR3 loop: CASSPLEFPSGPLGEQFF. As DNA, the CDR3 is TGTGCCAGCTCACCACTAGAATTCCCTAGCGGGCCTCTGGGTGAGCAGTTCTTC. Complete variable domain (other parts from reference TRBV18 and TRBJ2-1): NAGVMQNPRHLVRRRGQEARLRCSPMKGHSHVYWYRQLPEEGLKFMVYLQKENIIDESGMPKERFSAEFPKEGPSILRIQQVVRGDSAAYFCASSPLEFPSGPLGEQFFGPGTRLTVL.

V and J are TRBV7-8 and TRBJ2-3, with 11 bases fitting TRBD2. The J segment lost 2 bases and the V segment lost 5 bases, leaving 9 bases of the junction unmatched. CDR3 length: 17 residues. Germline lookup yields CDR1 SGHVS and CDR2 FQNEAQ. For the CDR3, the DNA is TGTGCCAGCAGCCCTAGGGTGACTAGCGGGGCCACAGATACGCAGTATTTT. Protein sequence: CASSPRVTSGATDTQYF.

This clone was counted once. CDR3 sequence reads: CASSAREALIDYGYTF. Written as DNA, the CDR3 is TGTGCCAGCAGTGCCCGGGAGGCCCTCATTGACTATGGCTACACCTTC. The V and J genes are TRBV2 and TRBJ1-2; no clear D. The V gene's germline CDR1 is SNHLY and CDR2 FYNNEI. Trimming took off 4 bases at V and 3 bases at J, with 18 bases between the two ends. The CDR3 has 16 residues.

The chain recombines TRBV2 with TRBJ2-2, with D perhaps TRBD1 (5 bases). Germline CDR1 and CDR2: SNHLY and FYNNEI. Trimming took off 2 bases at V and 6 bases at J, with 16 bases between the two ends. The CDR3 is 16 amino acids. CDR3 protein: CASSEKGLVAAGELFF. CDR3 coding DNA: TGTGCCAGCAGTGAAAAGGGGCTAGTCGCTGCCGGGGAGCTGTTTTTT.

CDR3 bases: TGTGCCAGCAGCTCTAATACAGGAGATCAGCCCCAGCATTTT. It specifies CASSSNTGDQPQHF. This rearrangement joins TRBV7-9 to TRBJ1-5; weak D call: TRBD1 (5 bases). The CDR3 consists of 14 residues. Trimming removed 4 bases from V and 5 bases from J, with 12 bases in between. Germline CDR1 is SEHNR and CDR2 is FQNEAQ (reference sequence).

The chain is built from TRBV25-1 and TRBJ2-5; D is perhaps TRBD2 (5 bases). CDR1 MGHDK and CDR2 SYGVNS come from the germline V gene. CDR3 length: 13 amino acids. V shed 7 bases and J shed 3 bases, with 12 bases lying between them. The CDR3 coding sequence is TGTGCCAGCACCCGAGGGCCAAAAGAGACCCAGTACTTC. Amino acids: CASTRGPKETQYF. Supplemented by reference TRBV25-1 and TRBJ2-5, the full variable domain reads EADIYQTPRYLVIGTGKKITLECSQTMGHDKMYWYQQDPGMELHLIHYSYGVNSTEKGDLSSESTVSRIRTEHFPLTLESARPSHTSQYLCASTRGPKETQYFGPGTRLLVL.

The sample holds a few counts of this clone. V and J are TRBV5-1 and TRBJ2-5; D possibly corresponds to TRBD1 (5 bases). Trimming pared 5 bases from V and 5 bases from J, leaving 16 bases between. CDR1 and CDR2 (germline): SGHRS, YFSETQ. There are 14 residues in the CDR3. The CDR3 coding sequence is TGCGCCAGCAGGGTTGGGGCTCGGGCCGAGACCCAGTACTTC. Translated: CASRVGARAETQYF.